These T cell receptor beta chains were read from a single sample in a study of CXCR3-negative and CXCR3-positive naive CD8 T cells. TCRdb re-called the 5' RACE reads and catalogs CDR3 proteins one per entry, DNA excluded. This listing includes about 41,000 distinct CDR3 sequences. The sequenced material came from naive CXCR3- CD8+ T cells from blood. The receptors stem from a human donor in good health. Some clones in this sample may be carry-over from other donors' samples. Both conserved end residues are part of each CDR3. Clone size is given for some rows only: seen once, a few or many times, or a class if the clone is expanded.

v_call: TRBV27
j_call: TRBJ2-7
clone_size: .
cdr3_aa: CASSFGGRTTYEQYF

v_call: TRBV28
j_call: TRBJ2-5
clone_size: .
cdr3_aa: CASRGQGRETQYF

v_call: TRBV6-2/TRBV6-3
j_call: TRBJ2-3
clone_size: .
cdr3_aa: CASSWLGGSTDTQYF

v_call: TRBV24-1
j_call: TRBJ2-1
clone_size: .
cdr3_aa: CATSDTGTSGTYNEQFF

v_call: TRBV6-1
j_call: TRBJ2-1
clone_size: .
cdr3_aa: CASSEVAGGYNEQFF

v_call: TRBV28
j_call: TRBJ2-7
clone_size: .
cdr3_aa: CASSPAREAAYEQYF

v_call: TRBV4-3
j_call: TRBJ2-3
clone_size: .
cdr3_aa: CASSQDFPETATDTQYF

v_call: TRBV4-3
j_call: TRBJ1-3
clone_size: .
cdr3_aa: CASSQDRVSGNTIYF

v_call: TRBV12-3/TRBV12-4
j_call: TRBJ2-3
clone_size: .
cdr3_aa: CASSFAGVTDTQYF

v_call: TRBV6-2/TRBV6-3
j_call: TRBJ2-2
clone_size: .
cdr3_aa: CARLPGDRRTGELFF

v_call: TRBV9
j_call: TRBJ1-1
clone_size: .
cdr3_aa: CASSVVARPMNTEAFF

v_call: TRBV5-1
j_call: TRBJ2-1
clone_size: .
cdr3_aa: CASSPSGGYNEQFF

v_call: TRBV28
j_call: TRBJ2-7
clone_size: .
cdr3_aa: CASSHRDREPYEQYF

v_call: TRBV10-1
j_call: TRBJ2-3
clone_size: .
cdr3_aa: CASSPGGVSTDTQYF

v_call: TRBV29-1
j_call: TRBJ2-7
clone_size: .
cdr3_aa: CSVVGLAGIEQYF

v_call: TRBV5-1
j_call: TRBJ2-2
clone_size: .
cdr3_aa: CASSSPSGSYTGELFF

v_call: TRBV29-1
j_call: TRBJ2-5
clone_size: .
cdr3_aa: CSVEDPTGPVSETQYF

v_call: TRBV4-1
j_call: TRBJ2-7
clone_size: .
cdr3_aa: CASSQAVGDEQYF

v_call: TRBV4-3
j_call: TRBJ2-5
clone_size: medium-sized
cdr3_aa: CASSQDSLQETQYF

v_call: TRBV28
j_call: TRBJ2-2
clone_size: .
cdr3_aa: CASSRFRERTGELFF

v_call: TRBV29-1
j_call: TRBJ2-2
clone_size: .
cdr3_aa: CSVAMGPTTNTGELFF

v_call: TRBV14
j_call: TRBJ2-1
clone_size: .
cdr3_aa: CASSSVGYNEQFF

v_call: TRBV12-3/TRBV12-4
j_call: TRBJ2-2
clone_size: .
cdr3_aa: CASSLVPGGQENTGELFF

v_call: TRBV20-1
j_call: TRBJ2-7
clone_size: .
cdr3_aa: CSASPWGALLYEQYF

v_call: TRBV10-3
j_call: TRBJ2-7
clone_size: medium-sized
cdr3_aa: CAISDPETQSVEQYF

v_call: TRBV7-9
j_call: TRBJ1-2
clone_size: .
cdr3_aa: CASSPTEQGEGADSFYGYTF

v_call: TRBV6-2/TRBV6-3
j_call: TRBJ2-1
clone_size: .
cdr3_aa: CASSYPDSRRAHEQFF

v_call: TRBV4-3
j_call: TRBJ2-7
clone_size: medium-sized
cdr3_aa: CASSQDLYGLTYEQYF

v_call: TRBV28
j_call: TRBJ2-2
clone_size: .
cdr3_aa: CATLTGGAAAGELFF

v_call: TRBV29-1
j_call: TRBJ1-2
clone_size: .
cdr3_aa: CSVVEANYGYTF

v_call: TRBV28
j_call: TRBJ1-1
clone_size: .
cdr3_aa: CASGRGRGEAFF

v_call: TRBV29-1
j_call: TRBJ2-7
clone_size: .
cdr3_aa: CSVEGPQGALPYEQYF

v_call: TRBV28
j_call: TRBJ1-5
clone_size: .
cdr3_aa: CASMHVSGNQPQHF

v_call: TRBV21-1
j_call: TRBJ2-7
clone_size: .
cdr3_aa: CASSRKRPGQDRLYEQYF

v_call: TRBV20-1
j_call: TRBJ2-1
clone_size: .
cdr3_aa: CSARTEGPYNEQFF